These T cell receptor beta chains were read from a single sample in a study of T cell responses to AZD1222 COVID-19 vaccine. This table comes from immunoSEQ multiplex PCR, and its TCRdb copy is limited to in-frame clones, with some not included. Of around 140,000 clones in the sample, 85% were seen once. Sequenced here: peripheral blood, sampled 28 days after the second dose of the MenACWY control vaccine. All receptors come from an adult who received the MenACWY meningococcal vaccine as a control. CDR3s include the opening cysteine and the closing phenylalanine or tryptophan. A D gene is named only where the DNA matches it firmly. Clone sizes are given selectively: once, few, many, or a class where the clone is expanded.

NA	TRBD2	TRBV11-1	TRBJ2-1	TGTGCCAGCAGCCACACGAGCGGGAGGTACAATGAGCAGTTCTTC	CASSHTSGRYNEQFF
NA	NA	TRBV3-1/TRBV3-2	TRBJ1-1	TGTGCCAGCAGCCGGGGGGAAACTGAAGCTTTCTTT	CASSRGETEAFF
NA	TRBD2	TRBV11-3	TRBJ2-2	TGTGCCAGCAGCCTTGGGGGGGTGAACACCGGGGAGCTGTTTTTT	CASSLGGVNTGELFF
NA	NA	TRBV5-6	TRBJ2-7	TGTGCCAGCAGCTTGGGTGCCTACGAGCAGTACTTC	CASSLGAYEQYF
NA	NA	TRBV5-1	TRBJ1-1	TGCGCCAGCAGCTTGGTGCAGAATGAAGCTTTCTTT	CASSLVQNEAFF
few	NA	TRBV11-2	TRBJ1-2	TGTGCCAGCAGCTTTCAGGGCGCCTACTATGGCTACACCTTC	CASSFQGAYYGYTF
once	NA	TRBV10-2	TRBJ1-1	TGCGCCAGCAGTGATACAGGGCACACTGAAGCTTTCTTT	CASSDTGHTEAFF
NA	NA	TRBV6-5	TRBJ1-5	TGTGCCAGCAGACAGAGGAGCAATCAGCCCCAGCATTTT	CASRQRSNQPQHF
NA	NA	TRBV14	TRBJ1-2	TGTGCCAGCAGCCAAGATAGGCAGGGGACTTACTATGGCTACACCTTC	CASSQDRQGTYYGYTF
NA	NA	TRBV6-6	TRBJ1-5	TGTGCCAGCAGTTACTCGATAGCAGGGGAGCGTCAGCCCCAGCATTTT	CASSYSIAGERQPQHF
once	NA	TRBV7-2	TRBJ2-1	TGTGCCAGCAGCTTACCAGGGATGAACAATGAGCAGTTCTTC	CASSLPGMNNEQFF
once	NA	TRBV29-1	TRBJ1-1	TGCAGCGTTGTAGAGGTTCAGTTGGGCACTGAAGCTTTCTTT	CSVVEVQLGTEAFF
NA	NA	TRBV6-5	TRBJ1-4	TGTGCCAGCAGGCCGGACGGGCAGCCTAATGAAAAACTGTTTTTT	CASRPDGQPNEKLFF
few	NA	TRBV10-3	TRBJ2-1	TGTGCCATCGGGAGCGTTGAGCAGTTCTTC	CAIGSVEQFF
once	NA	TRBV5-8	TRBJ1-5	TGTGCCAGCAAACTGGGGGCCGATCAGCCCCAGCATTTT	CASKLGADQPQHF
NA	TRBD1	TRBV27	TRBJ1-5	TGTGCCAGCAGTCCGGGGACAGGGGGGGCTTGGGGCAATCAGCCCCAGCATTTT	CASSPGTGGAWGNQPQHF
NA	TRBD1	TRBV14	TRBJ2-7	TGTGCCAGCAGCCCCAGGGGGTCCCTTTACGAGCAGTACTTC	CASSPRGSLYEQYF
NA	NA	TRBV9	TRBJ1-4	TGTGCCAGCAGCCCGTGGAAGGGGCAGAATGAAAAACTGTTTTTT	CASSPWKGQNEKLFF
NA	NA	TRBV9	TRBJ2-5	TGTGCCAGCAGCCCCTCGGGGGACAGCAGGTACCAAGAGACCCAGTACTTC	CASSPSGDSRYQETQYF
NA	NA	TRBV29-1	TRBJ1-2	TGCAGCGTTGAAGATCAGGTCGTTGGCGGCTACACCTTC	CSVEDQVVGGYTF
NA	NA	TRBV10-3	TRBJ2-6	TGTGCCATCACCAGCTCTGGGGCCAACGTCCTGACTTTC	CAITSSGANVLTF
NA	NA	TRBV6-5	TRBJ2-7	TGTGCCAGCAGTCCATCGGGCGGCTTCTCCTACGAGCAGTACTTC	CASSPSGGFSYEQYF
NA	TRBD1	TRBV19	TRBJ1-1	TGTGCCAGTACTTCAGGGGCGACAGGGGACTGGACTCCCCCACTTGAAGCTTTCTTT	CASTSGATGDWTPPLEAFF
NA	TRBD1	TRBV30	TRBJ2-1	TGTGCCTGGGGACAGGGGGGCAATGAGCAGTTCTTC	CAWGQGGNEQFF
NA	NA	TRBV2	TRBJ1-2	TGTGCCAGCAGTGACAGGGGAAACTATGGCTACACCTTC	CASSDRGNYGYTF
NA	TRBD1	TRBV29-1	TRBJ1-2	TGCAGCGTTTTACAGGGGTCCTATGGCTACACCTTC	CSVLQGSYGYTF
NA	NA	TRBV7-2	TRBJ2-1	TGTGCCAGCACCCTAGGGCAAAGCTCCTACAATGAGCAGTTCTTC	CASTLGQSSYNEQFF
NA	TRBD2	TRBV12-5	TRBJ2-1	TGTGCTAGTGCCCTAGGAGCGGGAGCATACAATGAGCAGTTCTTC	CASALGAGAYNEQFF
NA	NA	TRBV6-5	TRBJ1-6	TGTGCCAGCAAGGGACCGCTCTCCTATAATTCACCCCTCCACTTT	CASKGPLSYNSPLHF
NA	NA	TRBV19	TRBJ1-6	TGTGCCAGTAGTATTGAGGGGCAGAATAATTCACCCCTCCACTTT	CASSIEGQNNSPLHF
NA	TRBD1	TRBV10-1	TRBJ2-1	TGCGCCAGCAGTGAGTCAGTAGGGACAGGGTACAATGAGCAGTTCTTC	CASSESVGTGYNEQFF
once	NA	TRBV5-1	TRBJ2-1	TGCGCCAGCAGCGCATACGGACTATCGAATGAGCAGTTCTTC	CASSAYGLSNEQFF
NA	NA	TRBV5-1	TRBJ1-6	TGCGCCAGCACCTGGGGTGCAGGAGAGAATTCACCCCTCCACTTT	CASTWGAGENSPLHF
NA	TRBD1	TRBV7-6	TRBJ2-7	TGTGCCAGCAGCTTCGCCGGGACAGGGACCTACGAGCAGTACTTC	CASSFAGTGTYEQYF
NA	NA	TRBV5-5	TRBJ2-3	TGTGCCAGCAGCTTGGTCTCGAGGCGGCAGAGCACAGATACGCAGTATTTT	CASSLVSRRQSTDTQYF
NA	NA	TRBV5-4	TRBJ2-5	TGTGCCAGCAGCTTGGGCGGGACATCCCAAGAGACCCAGTACTTC	CASSLGGTSQETQYF
few	NA	TRBV6-5	TRBJ2-3	TGTGCCAGCAGACCGGGACTCCACACAGATACGCAGTATTTT	CASRPGLHTDTQYF
NA	NA	TRBV29-1	TRBJ1-4	TGCAGCGTTGGTGGGGGCGCGCCTAATGAAAAACTGTTTTTT	CSVGGGAPNEKLFF
NA	NA	TRBV5-1	TRBJ2-1	TGCGCCAGCAGCCCACTAGCTGCCAGCTCCTACAATGAGCAGTTCTTC	CASSPLAASSYNEQFF
NA	TRBD2	TRBV11-2	TRBJ2-3	TGTGCCAGCAGCTTCCCTTCTAGCGGGAGGGCAGATACGCAGTATTTT	CASSFPSSGRADTQYF
NA	TRBD1	TRBV27	TRBJ1-4	TGTGCCAGCAGTAATAGGGGACAGGGATTTCAGGAAAAACTGTTTTTT	CASSNRGQGFQEKLFF
NA	NA	TRBV6-5	TRBJ2-5	TGTGCCAGCAGTTACTCGGGGGGTGGGGAGACCCAGTACTTC	CASSYSGGGETQYF
NA	NA	TRBV5-1	TRBJ1-6	TGCGCCAGCTGTGAGGGGATTAATTCACCCCTCCACTTT	CASCEGINSPLHF
NA	TRBD1	TRBV28	TRBJ1-4	TGTGCCAGCAGGGGGGCGGGACAGGGTAATGAAAAACTGTTTTTT	CASRGAGQGNEKLFF
NA	NA	TRBV30	TRBJ1-1	TGTGCCTGGAGGAGCTTGGGTCGCACTGAAGCTTTCTTT	CAWRSLGRTEAFF
NA	TRBD1	TRBV28	TRBJ1-2	TGTGCCAGCAGGACAACCGGGACAGGGAACTATGGCTACACCTTC	CASRTTGTGNYGYTF
NA	NA	TRBV6-2/TRBV6-3	TRBJ2-1	TGTGCCAGCAGTCACCGACAGCCCTCCTACAATGAGCAGTTCTTC	CASSHRQPSYNEQFF
NA	TRBD2	TRBV28	TRBJ2-5	TGTGCCAGCAGTTTTAGCGGGCAAGAGACCCAGTACTTC	CASSFSGQETQYF
NA	TRBD2	TRBV7-8	TRBJ2-3	TGTGCCAGCAGCTTAGAAACGGGGGGGCCTTCAGATACGCAGTATTTT	CASSLETGGPSDTQYF
NA	TRBD1	TRBV19	TRBJ1-4	TGTGCCAGTACGATTGAGGACAGGAGTGAAAAACTGTTTTTT	CASTIEDRSEKLFF
NA	TRBD1	TRBV19	TRBJ2-1	TGTGCCAGTAGTCCCCAGCAGGGACAGGGGGTCTTC	CASSPQQGQGVF
NA	NA	TRBV13	TRBJ2-5	TGTGCCAGCAGCTCGACCGGGGCCCCCGAGACCCAGTACTTC	CASSSTGAPETQYF
NA	TRBD1	TRBV28	TRBJ1-3	TGTGCCAGCAGTCTCGGACAGGGACGCGGAAACACCATATATTTT	CASSLGQGRGNTIYF
NA	NA	TRBV3-1/TRBV3-2	TRBJ1-6	TGTGCCAGCAGCCAAGAAGGGGTCCACGGCTCACCCCTCCACTTT	CASSQEGVHGSPLHF